These 21 T cell receptor beta chains originate from one sample sequenced in a study of molecular identifiers for immune sequencing clone quantification. MiXCR, applied by TCRdb to the PCR reads, yields one record per CDR3 protein. The sample shows some 680,000 distinct CDR3 sequences, about 25% of them seen only once. What was sequenced was naive CD8+ T cells from blood, with Jurkat cell RNA spiked in. Noted subset: FACS-sorted CD8+CD4-CCR7+CD45RA+ naive T cells. The source of these receptors is a human donor in good health. Some libraries in this study had Jurkat cell RNA spiked in.

This clonotype occurred many times. The V and J genes are TRBV29-1 and TRBJ1-1; TRBD1 is a possible D gene (6 bases). CDR1 is SQVTM and CDR2 is ANQGSEA in the germline V gene. The ends were cut back, 3 bases at V and 1 base at J, with 12 bases in the middle. The CDR3 has 14 residues. The CDR3 DNA reads TGCAGCGTTGAGGGGACGACAGGGAACACTGAAGCTTTCTTT. This sequence encodes CSVEGTTGNTEAFF.

The genes are TRBV19 and TRBJ2-1; 7 bases fit TRBD2. The germline V gene has CDR1 LNHDA and CDR2 SQIVND (reference sequence). V lost 4 bases to trimming and J lost 14 bases; unmatched junction nucleotides: 14. The CDR3 extends over 14 amino acids. CDR3 sequence: CASSTTGLLGGEFF. CDR3 bases: TGTGCCAGTAGTACAACGGGACTCCTTGGGGGGGAGTTCTTC.

This clonotype was recorded at least ten times. The rearrangement joins TRBV7-2 to TRBJ2-1; D might be TRBD1 or TRBD2, each matching 5 bases. V was cut by 2 bases and J by 4 bases, with 9 bases left in between. The CDR3 consists of 14 residues. Germline CDR1 is SGHTA and CDR2 is FQGNSA. CDR3 sequence reads: CASSLSWGYNEQFF. The CDR3 DNA sequence: TGTGCCAGCAGCTTAAGTTGGGGGTACAATGAGCAGTTCTTC.

A remark on this clonotype: Just one base apart from a much larger clone, this may be a read error. DNA of the CDR3: TGTGCCAGCAGTTTTGGTCTAGTGGGAGGGCCTGAGACCCAGTACTTC. It specifies CASSFGLVGGPETQYF. The gene calls are TRBV27 and TRBJ2-5, with 7 bases that match TRBD2. From germline, CDR1 is MNHEY and CDR2 SMNVEV (reference sequence). The CDR3 has 16 residues. J was trimmed by 5 bases and V by 3 bases; bases with no gene match: 12.

There are many counts of this clonotype. The chain is built from TRBV19 and TRBJ2-7, with 8 bases fitting TRBD1. Germline CDR1 LNHDA, CDR2 SQIVND (reference sequence). J gave up 3 bases and V 3 bases, and 4 bases lay outside the gene matches. The CDR3 contains 14 residues. The CDR3 nucleotides are TGTGCCAGTAGTATCGGGACAGGTAACTACGAGCAGTACTTC. Translating gives CASSIGTGNYEQYF.

This clonotype was picked up many times. The V and J genes are TRBV27 and TRBJ1-4; no definite D call. The CDR3 has 14 amino acids. Trimming stripped 6 bases from V and 0 bases from J, with 8 bases between. Germline assignment: CDR1 MNHEY and CDR2 SMNVEV (reference sequence). The CDR3 spells CASSPGATNEKLFF. In nucleotides, the CDR3 is TGTGCCAGCAGCCCGGGTGCAACTAATGAAAAACTGTTTTTT.

Regarding this clonotype: A clone one base away is much larger, so this may be a read error. The chain joins TRBV7-9 to TRBJ1-4, with D possibly matching TRBD1 (6 bases). The germline gives CDR1 SEHNR, CDR2 FQNEAQ (reference sequence). The CDR3 runs to 23 residues. The CDR3 nucleotides read TGTGCCAGCAGCTTTGGGGGCGCGCGCGCAACCCCAGGGAGGACAGCCTATAATGAAAAACCGTTTTTT. Translation: CASSFGGARATPGRTAYNEKPFF.

Details on this clonotype: A much larger clone lies one base from this, so it may be a read error. The V and J genes are TRBV5-6 and TRBJ2-4; D gene ambiguous. Germline CDR1 is SGHDT and CDR2 is YYEEEE. V was pared by 1 base and J by 6 bases, with 14 bases between. The CDR3 is 15 residues long. Here the CDR3 DNA reads TGTGCCAGCAGCTTGTTCGCAGGATGTTCAAACATTCAGTACTTC. It translates to CASSLFAGCSNIQYF. Together with reference TRBV5-6 and TRBJ2-4, the CDR3 gives the full variable domain: DAGVTQSPTHLIKTRGQQVTLRCSPKSGHDTVSWYQQALGQGPQFIFQYYEEEERQRGNFPDRFSGHQFPNYSSELNVNALLLGDSALYLCASSLFAGCSNIQYFGAGTRLSVL.

Notes on this clonotype: A much more abundant neighbour one base away suggests this may be a read error. This chain links TRBV2 with TRBJ2-1; perhaps TRBD1 as D (5 bases). The CDR3 length is 15 residues. Germline CDR1 SNHLY, CDR2 FYNNEI. The CDR3 region has the DNA TGTGCCAGCAGGCCCTGGGGCTACTCCTGCAATGAGCAGTTCTTC. This gives the protein CASRPWGYSCNEQFF.

The J gene is TRBJ2-7, the V gene TRBV30, with 7 bases fitting TRBD1. Germline-derived CDR1 and CDR2 are GTSNPN and SVGIG (reference sequence). The CDR3 totals 12 residues. With V trimmed by 4 bases and J by 1 base, 1 base remained unmatched. CDR3 in amino acids: CAWTGGSYEQYF. The CDR3 nucleotides are TGTGCCTGGACAGGGGGTTCCTACGAGCAGTACTTC.

A few counts support this clonotype. The chain carries TRBV27 and TRBJ2-7, with 8 bases that match TRBD1. V was clipped by 8 bases and J by 6 bases; unmatched bases: 9. The CDR3 is 13 amino acids. CDR1 and CDR2 from the germline V gene are MNHEY and SMNVEV (reference sequence). The CDR3 here is CASYDRGLSEQYF. The CDR3 DNA follows: TGTGCCAGCTACGACAGGGGCCTATCCGAGCAGTACTTC.

Many counts were recorded for this clonotype. The chain carries TRBV6-6 and TRBJ2-3; the match to TRBD1 covers 7 bases. J gave up 5 bases and V 9 bases, and 14 bases lay outside the gene matches. The CDR3 spans 15 residues. Germline CDR1 reads MNHNY; CDR2 reads SVGAGI (reference sequence). The CDR3 DNA sequence: TGTGCCAGTAACCCCGGGACAGACTCTGTAGATACGCAGTATTTT. It codes for CASNPGTDSVDTQYF.

At least ten counts were recorded for this clonotype. This rearrangement joins TRBV7-9 to TRBJ2-7; 9 nucleotides match TRBD1. Germline CDR1 and CDR2: SEHNR and FQNEAQ (reference sequence). V lost 5 bases and J lost 6; bases outside the gene matches: 5. This CDR3 comprises 13 residues. The CDR3 region is CASSPGQGAEQYF. The DNA of the CDR3 is TGTGCCAGCAGCCCGGGACAGGGCGCCGAGCAGTACTTC.

This clonotype was picked up one time. A junction boundary mismatches the germline segment, possibly from a read error. The rearrangement joins TRBV29-1 to TRBJ2-1; D is tentatively TRBD1 or TRBD2 (5 bases each). The CDR3 spans 17 residues. Germline V gene data show CDR1 as SQVTM and CDR2 as ANQGSEA. The CDR3, as DNA: TGCAGCGTTGAAGTGGTTATGGGGGATAGCTCCTACAATAAGCAGTTCTTC. Translation gives CSVEVVMGDSSYNKQFF.

The table lists this clonotype with many counts. The chain recombines TRBV6-2 or TRBV6-3 with TRBJ1-5, with D unclear. The germline V gene encodes CDR1 MNHEY and CDR2 SVGEGT. The CDR3 runs to 17 residues. With 4 bases removed from V and 0 bases from J, the gap between germline ends came to 16 bases. This chain's CDR3 is CASSSSPGAYSNQPQHF. CDR3 DNA sequence: TGTGCCAGCAGTTCTAGCCCGGGTGCTTATAGCAATCAGCCCCAGCATTTT.

Regarding this clonotype: At one boundary the junction diverges from the germline segment, which might be a read error. This chain joins TRBV4-3 and TRBJ2-7; D assignment may be TRBD1 or TRBD2 (5 bases each). Germline CDR1 reads LGHNA; CDR2 reads YSLEER. The length of the CDR3 is 14 residues. In DNA form, the CDR3 reads TGCGCCAGCCGCCAAGATTTGGGGGTCTACGAGCCGTACTTC. It codes for CASRQDLGVYEPYF.

The V gene is TRBV27, the J gene TRBJ1-4, with D uncertain. CDR1 is MNHEY, CDR2 SMNVEV, per germline (reference sequence). The CDR3 extends over 12 amino acids. V shed 4 bases and J shed 2 bases, with 2 bases lying between them. The CDR3 DNA reads TGTGCCAGCAGTTCCACTAATGAAAAACTGTTTTTT. The encoded protein is CASSSTNEKLFF. Together with reference TRBV27 and TRBJ1-4, the CDR3 gives the full variable domain: EAQVTQNPRYLITVTGKKLTVTCSQNMNHEYMSWYRQDPGLGLRQIYYSMNVEVTDKGDVPEGYKVSRKEKRNFPLILESPSPNQTSLYFCASSSTNEKLFFGSGTQLSVL.

The DNA for the CDR3 is TGTGCCAGTAGTATAGGACAGGGCTACAATCAGCCCCAGCATTTT. It is translated as CASSIGQGYNQPQHF. V usage is TRBV19 and J usage is TRBJ1-5, with 7 bases matching TRBD1. The CDR3 extends over 15 amino acids. CDR1 LNHDA and CDR2 SQIVND come from the germline V gene (reference sequence). V lost 1 base and J lost 3; bases outside the gene matches: 3.

This chain uses TRBV28 with TRBJ2-3; maybe TRBD2 (6 bases). Germline-derived CDR1 and CDR2 are MDHEN and SYDVKM. V was shortened by 3 bases and J by 5 bases, with 15 bases between the two germline ends. This CDR3 is built from 15 residues. In DNA form, the CDR3 reads TGTGCCAGCAGTTTCCGAGGGGCGCGGGGAGATACGCAGTATTTT. It specifies CASSFRGARGDTQYF.

Points on this clonotype: A much larger clonotype is one base distant, so this may be a read error. The CDR3 loop is CASSFPGQGAGGYPF. CDR3 DNA: TGTGCCAGCAGCTTCCCGGGACAGGGGGCCGGTGGCTACCCCTTC. The J gene is TRBJ1-2, the V gene TRBV7-9; 12 bases agree with TRBD1. The germline gives CDR1 SEHNR, CDR2 FQNEAQ (reference sequence). The CDR3 has 15 amino acids. Full variable domain (outside the CDR3, taken from reference TRBV7-9 and TRBJ1-2): DTGVSQNPRHKITKRGQNVTFRCDPISEHNRLYWYRQTLGQGPEFLTYFQNEAQLEKSRLLSDRFSAERPKGSFSTLEIQRTEQGDSAMYLCASSFPGQGAGGYPFGSGTRLTVV.

This clonotype was counted a few times. The J gene is TRBJ2-7, the V gene TRBV9; no clear D gene. Trimming left V 0 bases short and J 1 base short, with 11 bases between. Germline values: CDR1 SGDLS, CDR2 YYNGEE. The CDR3 has 15 amino acids. Here the CDR3 reads CASSVGTAPSYEQYF. The CDR3 DNA reads as TGTGCCAGCAGCGTAGGGACCGCGCCATCCTACGAGCAGTACTTC.